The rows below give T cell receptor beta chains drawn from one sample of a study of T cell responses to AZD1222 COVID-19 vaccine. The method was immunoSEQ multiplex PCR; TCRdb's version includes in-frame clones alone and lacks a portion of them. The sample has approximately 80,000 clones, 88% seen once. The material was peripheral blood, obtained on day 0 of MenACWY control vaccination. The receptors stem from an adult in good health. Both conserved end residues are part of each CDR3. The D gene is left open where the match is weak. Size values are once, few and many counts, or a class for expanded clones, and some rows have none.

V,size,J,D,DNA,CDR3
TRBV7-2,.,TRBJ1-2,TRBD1,TGTGCCAGCAGCTTAAGTATGGGACAGGGGGGCTACACCTTC,CASSLSMGQGGYTF
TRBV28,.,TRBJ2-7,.,TGTGCCAGCAGCGACCAATACGAGCAGTACTTC,CASSDQYEQYF
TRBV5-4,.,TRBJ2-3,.,TGTGCCAGCAGCTTGGACAGCACAGATACGCAGTATTTT,CASSLDSTDTQYF
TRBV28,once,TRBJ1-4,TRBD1,TGTGCCAGCAGGGACAGGGCGGGTAATGAAAAACTGTTTTTT,CASRDRAGNEKLFF
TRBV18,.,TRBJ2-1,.,TGTGCCAGCTCACCCCTCCCCAGGGGCCATAGCTCCTACAATGAGCAGTTCTTC,CASSPLPRGHSSYNEQFF
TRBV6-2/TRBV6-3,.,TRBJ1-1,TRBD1,TGTGCCAGCAGTCGGGACAGGTTCCACTTCTTT,CASSRDRFHFF
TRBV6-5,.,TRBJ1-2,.,TGTGCCAGCAGTTACGATATGGGGGTGAACTATGGCTACACCTTC,CASSYDMGVNYGYTF
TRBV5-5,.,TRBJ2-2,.,TGTGCCAGCAGCTTGCGGACGACTAGTATCACGCCCGGGGAGCTGTTTTTT,CASSLRTTSITPGELFF
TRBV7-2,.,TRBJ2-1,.,TGTGCCAGCAGCTTATCGTCGGGGGCGGACAATGAGCAGTTCTTC,CASSLSSGADNEQFF
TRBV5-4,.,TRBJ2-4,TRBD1,TGTGCCAGCAGCTTACCAACAGGGGGAGGCAAAAACATTCAGTACTTC,CASSLPTGGGKNIQYF
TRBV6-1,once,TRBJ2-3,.,TGTGCCAGCAGTGAAGTCGGCAGGGGGAGGACGCAGTATTTT,CASSEVGRGRTQYF
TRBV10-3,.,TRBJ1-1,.,TGTGCCATTAGAGGTATGAACACTGAAGCTTTCTTT,CAIRGMNTEAFF
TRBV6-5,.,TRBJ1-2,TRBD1,TGTGCCAGCAGAGTCCCGGGACAGGGGGCTCATGGCTACACCTTC,CASRVPGQGAHGYTF
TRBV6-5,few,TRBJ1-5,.,TGTGCCAGCAGCCTGACCCGAAATCAGCCCCAGCATTTT,CASSLTRNQPQHF
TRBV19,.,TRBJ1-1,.,TGTGCCAGTAGTATGGCAGGGGCTGCGAACACTGAAGCTTTCTTT,CASSMAGAANTEAFF
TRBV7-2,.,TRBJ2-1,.,TGTGCCAGCAGCTTAAGAGGGGGGGCCGGAGTACGTGAGCAGTTCTTC,CASSLRGGAGVREQFF
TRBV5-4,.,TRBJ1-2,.,TGTGCCAGCAGCCCGGCGGGGGCGGGGCAAGGCTACACCTTC,CASSPAGAGQGYTF
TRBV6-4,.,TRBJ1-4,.,TGTGCCAGCAGTCTGTGGATGGGTGAAAAACTGTTTTTT,CASSLWMGEKLFF
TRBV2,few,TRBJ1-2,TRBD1,TGTGCCAGCAGATTACAGGGGACGTCTTATGTGTGCACCTTC,CASRLQGTSYVCTF
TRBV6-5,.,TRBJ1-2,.,TGTGCCAGCAGTCCTTCAGTAAGAGCTAACTATGGCTACACCTTC,CASSPSVRANYGYTF
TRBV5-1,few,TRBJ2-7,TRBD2,TGCGCCAGCAGCTTGGCTAGCGGGGGGTCCTACGAGCAGTACTTC,CASSLASGGSYEQYF
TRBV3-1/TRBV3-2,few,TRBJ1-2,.,TGTGCCAGCAGCCAAGGTCTCATTTCCCCAGGGGCGGATGGCTACACCTTC,CASSQGLISPGADGYTF
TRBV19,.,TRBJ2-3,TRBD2,TGTGCCAGTAGCCCCGGGACTAGCGGGAGCACAGATACGCAGTATTTT,CASSPGTSGSTDTQYF
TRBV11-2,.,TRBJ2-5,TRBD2,TGTGCCAGCAGCCCCACTCGCGGGGGGACACAAGAGACCCAGTACTTC,CASSPTRGGTQETQYF
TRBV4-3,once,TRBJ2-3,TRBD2,TGCGCCAGCAGCCAAGGGAGCGGGGGGAAAGATACGCAGTATTTT,CASSQGSGGKDTQYF
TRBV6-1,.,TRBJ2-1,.,TGTGCCAGCAGTGAAGCGGGGGGCTACAATGAGCAGTTCTTC,CASSEAGGYNEQFF
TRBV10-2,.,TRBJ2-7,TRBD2,TGCGCCAGCAGTGAATCGAGCGGGGTGATCTACGAGCAGTACTTC,CASSESSGVIYEQYF
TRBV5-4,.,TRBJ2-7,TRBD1,TGTGCCAGCAGCTTGAGGGACAGGGGTTCTGACGAGCAGTACTTC,CASSLRDRGSDEQYF
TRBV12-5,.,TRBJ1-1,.,TGTGCTAGTGGTTTGGTATCAGGGAATACTGAAGCTTTCTTT,CASGLVSGNTEAFF
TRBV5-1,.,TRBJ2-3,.,TGCGCCAGCAGCTTATCTGGCGGGACGGGCGGTACGCAGTATTTT,CASSLSGGTGGTQYF
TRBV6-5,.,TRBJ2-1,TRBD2,TGTGCCAGCAGTTTGACTAGCGTTTTATACAATGAGCAGTTCTTC,CASSLTSVLYNEQFF
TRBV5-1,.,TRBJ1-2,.,TGCGCCAGCAGCTTGTCGACGGGGCCCGGCTACACCTTC,CASSLSTGPGYTF
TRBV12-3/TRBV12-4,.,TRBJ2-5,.,TGTGCCAGCAGTTTATACCTGAAGGAGACCCAGTACTTC,CASSLYLKETQYF
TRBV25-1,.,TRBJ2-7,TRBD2,TGTGCCAGCAGTGAATATATTGGAGCGGGGGGAGGCGAGCAGTACTTC,CASSEYIGAGGGEQYF
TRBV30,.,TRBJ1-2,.,TGTGCCTGGTCAATTAGATGGGGGGGCAATGGCTACACCTTC,CAWSIRWGGNGYTF
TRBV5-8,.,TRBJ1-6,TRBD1,TGTGCCAGCAGCCCTACAGGGGCGGCCAGCTCCTATAATTCACCCCTCCACTTT,CASSPTGAASSYNSPLHF
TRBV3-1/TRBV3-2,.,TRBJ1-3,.,TGTGCCAGCAGACGAGCCTCTGGAAACACCATATATTTT,CASRRASGNTIYF
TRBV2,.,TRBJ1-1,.,TGTGCCAGCAGTGCCCTAAGGGGACTCACTGAAGCTTTCTTT,CASSALRGLTEAFF
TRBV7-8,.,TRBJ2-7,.,TGTGCCAGCAGCCGAGAGGCCAGGACGCTTGGGGAGCAGTACTTC,CASSREARTLGEQYF
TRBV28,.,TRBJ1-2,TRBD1,TGTGCCAGTACAGGGGGTTATGGCTACACCTTC,CASTGGYGYTF
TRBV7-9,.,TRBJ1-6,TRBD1,TGTGCCAGCAGGCCAGGGGGGTTTAATTCACCCCTCCACTTT,CASRPGGFNSPLHF
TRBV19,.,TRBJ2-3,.,TGTGCCAGTAGTCCAGGACAGAGGAATACGCAGTATTTT,CASSPGQRNTQYF
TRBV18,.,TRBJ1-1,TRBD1,TGTGCCAGCTCAAGAGGGGGCGACTTGAACACTGAAGCTTTCTTT,CASSRGGDLNTEAFF
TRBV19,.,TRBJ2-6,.,TGTGCCAGTAGTATACGGGGCTCTGGGGCCAACGTCCTGACTTTC,CASSIRGSGANVLTF
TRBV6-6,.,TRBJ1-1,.,TGTGCCAGCAGTTACTCGGAGGCTGACGCTTTCTTT,CASSYSEADAFF
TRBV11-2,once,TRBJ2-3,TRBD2,TGTGCCAGCAGCTTATCCCTAGCGGGGCTCACAGATACGCAGTATTTT,CASSLSLAGLTDTQYF
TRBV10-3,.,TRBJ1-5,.,TGTGCCATCAGTGAGTCGAATCAGGGCTATCAGCCCCAGCATTTT,CAISESNQGYQPQHF
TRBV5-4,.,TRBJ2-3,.,TGTGCCAGCAGCTTTGTTGGAGCGACAGATACGCAGTATTTT,CASSFVGATDTQYF
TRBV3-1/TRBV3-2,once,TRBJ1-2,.,TGTGCCAGCAGCGAGGACGTCTATGGCTACACCTTC,CASSEDVYGYTF
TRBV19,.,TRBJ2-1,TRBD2,TGTGCCAGTAGTGACGGACTAGCGGGGGGAGGGAATGAGCAGTTCTTC,CASSDGLAGGGNEQFF
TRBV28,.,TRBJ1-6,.,TGTGCCAGCAGCCGAGGACAGACCTCAGGCTCACCCCTCCACTTT,CASSRGQTSGSPLHF
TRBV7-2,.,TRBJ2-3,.,TGTGCCAGCAGCTTAGCTGTGGAGACAGATACGCAGTATTTT,CASSLAVETDTQYF
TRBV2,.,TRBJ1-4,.,TGTGCCAGCAGTGTGGGTAACGGCGAAAAACTGTTTTTT,CASSVGNGEKLFF
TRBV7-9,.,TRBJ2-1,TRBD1,TGTGCCAGCAGCCCCGGCAGGGGGTACTCCTACAATGAGCAGTTCTTC,CASSPGRGYSYNEQFF
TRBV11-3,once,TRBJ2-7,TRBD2,TGTGCCAGCAGCGACGGACTAGCGGACGAGCAGTACTTC,CASSDGLADEQYF